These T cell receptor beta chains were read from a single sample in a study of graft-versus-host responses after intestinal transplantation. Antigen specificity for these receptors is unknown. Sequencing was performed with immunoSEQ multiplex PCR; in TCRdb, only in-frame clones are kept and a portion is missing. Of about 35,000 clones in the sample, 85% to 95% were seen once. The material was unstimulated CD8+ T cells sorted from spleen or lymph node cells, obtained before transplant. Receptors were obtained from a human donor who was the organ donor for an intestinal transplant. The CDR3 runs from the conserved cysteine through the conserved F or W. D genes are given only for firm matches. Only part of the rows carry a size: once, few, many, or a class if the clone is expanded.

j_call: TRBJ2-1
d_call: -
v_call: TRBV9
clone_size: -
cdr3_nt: TGTGCCAGCAGCGTATTAGTCTATTCTACCTACAATGAGCAGTTCTTC
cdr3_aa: CASSVLVYSTYNEQFF

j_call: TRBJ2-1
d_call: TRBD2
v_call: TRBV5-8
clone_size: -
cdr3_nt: TGTGCCAGCAGCTTTTTTCTTCGGCGGGAGCGTAGTGAGCAGTTCTTC
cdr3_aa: CASSFFLRRERSEQFF

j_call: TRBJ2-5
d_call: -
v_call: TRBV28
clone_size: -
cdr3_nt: TGTGCCAGCAGTTTATCGGAGACCCAGTACTTC
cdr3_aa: CASSLSETQYF

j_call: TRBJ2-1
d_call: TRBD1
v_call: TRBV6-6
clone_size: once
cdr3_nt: TGTGCCAGCAGTTCCCCGGGACAGGATACTTACAATGAGCAGTTCTTC
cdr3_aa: CASSSPGQDTYNEQFF

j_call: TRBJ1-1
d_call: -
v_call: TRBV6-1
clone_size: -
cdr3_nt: TGTGCCAGCAGTGAATTCGGCGGGAGGGTGAACACTGAAGCTTTCTTT
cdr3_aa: CASSEFGGRVNTEAFF

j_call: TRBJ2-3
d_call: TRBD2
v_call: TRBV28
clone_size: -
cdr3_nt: TGTGCCAGCAGTCCGATACTAGCGGGACACTCCGATACGCAGTATTTT
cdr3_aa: CASSPILAGHSDTQYF

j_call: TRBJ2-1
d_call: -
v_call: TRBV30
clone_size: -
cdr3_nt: TGTGCCTGGAGTGGCTCGGAGGGCGCGGAGCAGTTCTTC
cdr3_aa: CAWSGSEGAEQFF

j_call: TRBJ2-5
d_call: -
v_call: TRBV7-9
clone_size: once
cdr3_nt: TGTGCCAGCAGCCGCGACAGGGAGACCCAGTACTTC
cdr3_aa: CASSRDRETQYF

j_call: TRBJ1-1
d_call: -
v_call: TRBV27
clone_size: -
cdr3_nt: TGTGCCAGCAGTTGGGGACTGACGAACACTGAAGCTTTCTTT
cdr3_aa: CASSWGLTNTEAFF

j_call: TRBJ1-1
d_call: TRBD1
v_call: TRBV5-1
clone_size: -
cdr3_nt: TGCGCCAGCAGCTTGGCCTTGGACAGGGGAAGAGGCACTGAAGCTTTCTTT
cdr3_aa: CASSLALDRGRGTEAFF

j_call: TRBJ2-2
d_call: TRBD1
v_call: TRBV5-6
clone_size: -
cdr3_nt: TGTGCCAGCAGCTTGGGGACAGGGACTGGGGAGCTGTTTTTT
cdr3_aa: CASSLGTGTGELFF

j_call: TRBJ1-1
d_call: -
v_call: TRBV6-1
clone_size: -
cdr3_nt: TGTGCCAGCAGCGGCCGGGGGAGCCCTGAAGCTTTCTTT
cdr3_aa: CASSGRGSPEAFF

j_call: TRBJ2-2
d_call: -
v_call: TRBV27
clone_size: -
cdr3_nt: TGTGCCAGCAGTTTTTCTGGCGGGGAGCTGTTTTTT
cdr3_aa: CASSFSGGELFF

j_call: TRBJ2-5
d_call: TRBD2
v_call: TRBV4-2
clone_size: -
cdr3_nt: TGTGCCAGCAGCCAAGTTCCTCGAAGACTAGCGTACCAAGAGACCCAGTACTTC
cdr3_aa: CASSQVPRRLAYQETQYF

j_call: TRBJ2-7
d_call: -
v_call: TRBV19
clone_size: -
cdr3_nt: TGTGCCAGTAGTCCGGGGCTAGTGGGTGTATACGAGCAGTACTTC
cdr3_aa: CASSPGLVGVYEQYF

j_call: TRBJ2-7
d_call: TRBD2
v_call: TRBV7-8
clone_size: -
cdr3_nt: TGTGCCAGCAGCGCACATGTGACTAGCGGGAGGATCTACGAGCAGTACTTC
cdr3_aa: CASSAHVTSGRIYEQYF

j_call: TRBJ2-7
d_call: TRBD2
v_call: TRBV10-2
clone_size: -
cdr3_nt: TGCGCCAGCAGTGATACGGCTAGCGGGCCAACTAACCTTTACGAGCAGTACTTC
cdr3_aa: CASSDTASGPTNLYEQYF

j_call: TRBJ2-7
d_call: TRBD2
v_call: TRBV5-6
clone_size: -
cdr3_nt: TGTGCCAGCAGCCAGGGACTAGCGGGAGCCCAGACCTACGAGCAGTACTTC
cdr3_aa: CASSQGLAGAQTYEQYF

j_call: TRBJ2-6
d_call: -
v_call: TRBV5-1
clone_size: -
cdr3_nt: TGCGCCAGCAGCAGTGGGGCCAACGTCCTGACTTTC
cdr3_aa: CASSSGANVLTF

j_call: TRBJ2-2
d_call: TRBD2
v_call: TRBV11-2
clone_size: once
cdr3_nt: TGTGCCAGCAGCTTATCGGTTATCCGAGGACTAGGGTACACCGGGGAGCTGTTTTTT
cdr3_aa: CASSLSVIRGLGYTGELFF

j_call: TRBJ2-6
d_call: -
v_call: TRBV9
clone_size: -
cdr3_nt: TGTGCCAGCGACCGTGGAGGGGCCAACGTCCTGACTTTC
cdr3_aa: CASDRGGANVLTF

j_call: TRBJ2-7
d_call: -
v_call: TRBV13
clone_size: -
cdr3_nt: TGTGCCAGCAGCTTAGGCGGCGAGCAGTACTTC
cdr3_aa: CASSLGGEQYF

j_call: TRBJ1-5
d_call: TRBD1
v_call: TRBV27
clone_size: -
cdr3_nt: TGTGCCAGCAGTTCCTCGACAGGGGGGAGCAATCAGCCCCAGCATTTT
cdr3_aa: CASSSSTGGSNQPQHF

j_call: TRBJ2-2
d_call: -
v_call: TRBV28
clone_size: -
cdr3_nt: TGTGCCAGCAGTTTAGGGTGGGTCTCCGGCACCGGGGAGCTGTTTTTT
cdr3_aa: CASSLGWVSGTGELFF

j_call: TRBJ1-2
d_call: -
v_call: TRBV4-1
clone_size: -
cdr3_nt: TGCGCCAGCAGCAATTTAGAGAACCGAAAGACCTATGGCTACACCTTC
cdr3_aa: CASSNLENRKTYGYTF